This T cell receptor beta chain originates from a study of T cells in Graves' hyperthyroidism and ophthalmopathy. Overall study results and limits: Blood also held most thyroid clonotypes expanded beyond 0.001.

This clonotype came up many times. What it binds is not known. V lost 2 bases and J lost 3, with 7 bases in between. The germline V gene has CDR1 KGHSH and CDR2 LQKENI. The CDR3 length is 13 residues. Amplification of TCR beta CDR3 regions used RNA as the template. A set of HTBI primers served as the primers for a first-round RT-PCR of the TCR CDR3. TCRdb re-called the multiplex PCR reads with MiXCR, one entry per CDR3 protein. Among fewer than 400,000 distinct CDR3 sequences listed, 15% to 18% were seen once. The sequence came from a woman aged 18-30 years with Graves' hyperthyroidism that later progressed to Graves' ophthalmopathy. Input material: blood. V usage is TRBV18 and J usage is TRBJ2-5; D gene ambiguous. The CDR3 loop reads CASSPGMEETQYF. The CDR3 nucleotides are TGTGCCAGCTCACCAGGGATGGAAGAGACCCAGTACTTC.